These T cell receptor beta chains were read from a single sample in a study of blood T cell repertoires in COVID-19. Generated by immunoSEQ multiplex PCR, the TCRdb table keeps only in-frame clones and is missing some. Of about 68,000 clones in the sample, roughly 90% were seen once. Sequenced material: peripheral blood. All receptors come from an elderly man with COVID-19, enrolled during active disease. Both conserved end residues are part of each CDR3. D genes are given only for firm matches. Rows may omit the clone size; those that give it use once, few, many or a size class.

TRBV7-2,TRBJ1-1,-,TRBD1,TGTGCCAGCAGCTTAAGGGGACAGGGTCTAACTGAAGCTTTCTTT,CASSLRGQGLTEAFF
TRBV27,TRBJ2-2,-,TRBD2,TGTGCCAGCAGTTGGACTAGCCGCAACACCGGGGAGCTGTTTTTT,CASSWTSRNTGELFF
TRBV5-1,TRBJ1-4,-,TRBD1,TGCGCCAGCAGCTTGGCCGGGGACAGGGGTGAAAAACTGTTTTTT,CASSLAGDRGEKLFF
TRBV7-2,TRBJ2-3,-,TRBD2,TGTGCCAGCAGCCGGCGGGTAGCGGGGGGCCGCTCTAGCACAGATACGCAGTATTTT,CASSRRVAGGRSSTDTQYF
TRBV5-1,TRBJ2-2,once,TRBD2,TGCGCCAGCGCCGTAGCGGGGGGGACGAACACCGGGGAGCTGTTTTTT,CASAVAGGTNTGELFF
TRBV5-4,TRBJ1-1,-,-,TGTGCCAGCACCTTCTTGGACAGGAACACTGAAGCTTTCTTT,CASTFLDRNTEAFF
TRBV18,TRBJ2-1,once,TRBD2,TGTGCCAGCTCACCACAAGCGGGGGGGCTGAATGAGCAGTTCTTC,CASSPQAGGLNEQFF
TRBV6-5,TRBJ2-7,-,-,TGTGCCAGCAGTTACTCGAGATCCAAAACCGGCGAGCAGTACTTC,CASSYSRSKTGEQYF
TRBV6-5,TRBJ2-5,-,TRBD1,TGTGCCAGCAGTTACGTTCAGGGGGCGGAGACCCAGTACTTC,CASSYVQGAETQYF
TRBV7-3,TRBJ1-3,-,-,TGTGCCAGCAGCTTAGGGGCATCTGGAAACACCATATATTTT,CASSLGASGNTIYF
TRBV15,TRBJ2-1,-,TRBD2,TGTGCCACCAGCAGATCTCAACATATCGGGGGGGCTCCGGATGAGCAGTTCTTC,CATSRSQHIGGAPDEQFF
TRBV2,TRBJ1-3,-,-,TGTGCCAGCAGTGTAGAGGGCTTTAGCTCTGGAAACACCATATATTTT,CASSVEGFSSGNTIYF
TRBV4-2,TRBJ2-5,-,TRBD2,TGTGCCAGCAGCCTCACGGGACTAGCGGGCCCAAGCACCCAGTACTTC,CASSLTGLAGPSTQYF
TRBV5-1,TRBJ2-2,-,-,TGCGCCAGCAGCGGAACAGGGACCGGGGAGCTGTTTTTT,CASSGTGTGELFF
TRBV12-3/TRBV12-4,TRBJ2-1,-,TRBD2,TGTGCCAGCAGTTTGCTAGCGGGGAATGAGCAGTTCTTC,CASSLLAGNEQFF
TRBV5-6,TRBJ2-3,-,-,TGTGCCAGCACCTCGGGCACAGATACGCAGTATTTT,CASTSGTDTQYF
TRBV2,TRBJ1-6,-,TRBD1,TGTGCCAGCAGCGCCAGGACAGGGTCCTATAATTCACCCCTCCACTTT,CASSARTGSYNSPLHF
TRBV5-1,TRBJ2-2,-,-,TGCGCCAGCAGCTTGGCCAGTGGAGGGACGAACACCGGGGAGCTGTTTTTT,CASSLASGGTNTGELFF
TRBV9,TRBJ1-5,-,TRBD1,TGTGCCAGCAGCGTAGGAGGACAGGCCCACCAGCCCCAGCATTTT,CASSVGGQAHQPQHF
TRBV6-5,TRBJ2-7,-,TRBD1,TGTGCCAGCAGGCCCCCGGGACAGAACGAGCAGTACTTC,CASRPPGQNEQYF
TRBV19,TRBJ1-5,few,TRBD1,TGTGCCAGTAGTCCCCGACAGGGAACTAGCAATCAGCCCCAGCATTTT,CASSPRQGTSNQPQHF
TRBV6-5,TRBJ1-3,few,-,TGTGCCAGCAGTTACGACACAATATCCTCTGGAAACACCATATATTTT,CASSYDTISSGNTIYF
TRBV3-1/TRBV3-2,TRBJ1-2,-,-,TGTGCCAGCAGCTTATCGGGGGACCACAGCGGCTATGGCTACACCTTC,CASSLSGDHSGYGYTF
TRBV3-1/TRBV3-2,TRBJ2-5,-,TRBD2,TGTGCCAGCAGCCAAGAGGGTAGCGGGGGACTGGAGACCCAGTACTTC,CASSQEGSGGLETQYF
TRBV19,TRBJ1-5,-,-,TGTGCCAGTAGTAGTGAGATTCAGCCCCAGCATTTT,CASSSEIQPQHF
TRBV19,TRBJ1-2,-,-,TGTGCCAGTAGTATAGTCGGGCAGGGGCGATATGGCTACACCTTC,CASSIVGQGRYGYTF
TRBV5-5,TRBJ2-2,-,TRBD1,TGTGCCAGCAGCTTTGGACAGGGGACCCCCGGGGAGCTGTTTTTT,CASSFGQGTPGELFF
TRBV20-1,TRBJ1-3,-,-,TGCAGTGCTAGTGGGGGGCTCGGAAACACCATATATTTT,CSASGGLGNTIYF
TRBV6-4,TRBJ2-7,-,TRBD2,TGTGCCAGCAGACTCGGGGGGTTTAAATACGAGCAGTACTTC,CASRLGGFKYEQYF
TRBV6-5,TRBJ2-1,-,-,TGTGCCAGCAGGGGTGGCAGGGGCCTAATCAATGAGCAGTTCTTC,CASRGGRGLINEQFF
TRBV5-1,TRBJ2-5,-,-,TGCGCCAGCAGCTTGTCAGGGGACCAAGAGACCCAGTACTTC,CASSLSGDQETQYF
TRBV19,TRBJ1-4,-,TRBD1,TGTGCCAGTAGTATGATCGGGACAGGGAATGAAAAACTGTTTTTT,CASSMIGTGNEKLFF
TRBV19,TRBJ1-2,-,-,TGTGCCAGTAGTCCTGGACTGTACGGCTACACCTTC,CASSPGLYGYTF
TRBV20-1,TRBJ2-7,-,TRBD1,TGCAGTGCTAGGACAGGGTACGAGCAGTACTTC,CSARTGYEQYF
TRBV6-4,TRBJ2-2,-,TRBD1,TGTGCCAGCAGTGACTCGGGACAGGGTAGTACCGGGGAGCTGTTTTTT,CASSDSGQGSTGELFF
TRBV5-1,TRBJ1-1,medium-sized,-,TGCGCCAGCAGCTTCGAGGCTCTGAACACTGAAGCTTTCTTT,CASSFEALNTEAFF
TRBV4-1,TRBJ2-5,-,-,TGCGCCAGCAGCCAAGAAGCCGGGAGAGAGACCCAGTACTTC,CASSQEAGRETQYF
TRBV7-3,TRBJ2-2,-,TRBD1,TGTGCCAGCAGCTTAAAAGGGGGGACAGGTACCGGGGAGCTGTTTTTT,CASSLKGGTGTGELFF
TRBV7-9,TRBJ1-1,once,-,TGTGCCAGCAGCATCCTCGACAGGCCGAACACTGAAGCTTTCTTT,CASSILDRPNTEAFF
TRBV5-5,TRBJ2-2,-,TRBD1,TGTGCCAGCAGCCCGGGGACAGGGGGGACCGGGGAGCTGTTTTTT,CASSPGTGGTGELFF
TRBV4-2,TRBJ2-2,-,TRBD1,TGTGCCACCCGGGACAGGGTAGAGAACACCGGGGAGCTGTTTTTT,CATRDRVENTGELFF
TRBV6-5,TRBJ1-5,-,-,TGTGCCAGCAGTCCCAGGGCTGATCAGCCCCAGCATTTT,CASSPRADQPQHF
TRBV5-1,TRBJ2-1,-,-,TGCGCCAGCACCTTGATCGGGGTAACCTACAATGAGCAGTTCTTC,CASTLIGVTYNEQFF
TRBV5-1,TRBJ2-3,-,TRBD1,TGCGCCAGCAGCTTGGAGGGACAGTACGAAGATACGCAGTATTTT,CASSLEGQYEDTQYF
TRBV5-5,TRBJ1-2,-,-,TGTGCCAGCAGCCCCGCCCCAGGGGCGCAAGGCTACACCTTC,CASSPAPGAQGYTF
TRBV7-2,TRBJ2-4,-,-,TGTGCCAGCAGCTTAGGCGCAGCCAAAAACATTCAGTACTTC,CASSLGAAKNIQYF
TRBV6-5,TRBJ1-1,-,TRBD1,TGTGCCAGCACCAACGTGGGACAGCCAAACACTGAAGCTTTCTTT,CASTNVGQPNTEAFF
TRBV19,TRBJ1-2,-,TRBD1,TGTGCCAGTAGTATAGGAGGAGTTACAGGGGGTTATGGCTACACCTTC,CASSIGGVTGGYGYTF
TRBV3-1/TRBV3-2,TRBJ1-1,-,TRBD1,TGTGCCAGCAGCCAAAGGACAGGGGGAAACACTGAAGCTTTCTTT,CASSQRTGGNTEAFF
TRBV18,TRBJ2-2,-,TRBD1,TGTGCCAGCTCACCGACAGGGGGCACCGGGGAGCTGTTTTTT,CASSPTGGTGELFF
TRBV3-1/TRBV3-2,TRBJ2-5,-,TRBD2,TGTGCCAGCAGCCAGTACCTTGTTGGAGCGGGGGGTACCACAGAGACCCAGTACTTC,CASSQYLVGAGGTTETQYF
TRBV19,TRBJ2-7,-,-,TGTGCCAGTAGTCAAGAATCGGAGGGCGAGCAGTACTTC,CASSQESEGEQYF
TRBV18,TRBJ1-2,-,TRBD1,TGTGCCAGCTCACCCCGACAGGGGGCTGACTATGGCTACACCTTC,CASSPRQGADYGYTF
TRBV12-3/TRBV12-4,TRBJ1-6,-,-,TGTGCCAGCAGGAACAGGGATTCACCCCTCCACTTT,CASRNRDSPLHF
TRBV6-1,TRBJ2-3,-,TRBD2,TGTGCCAGCAGTGAAACAGCGGGGGGGTTTAGCACAGATACGCAGTATTTT,CASSETAGGFSTDTQYF
TRBV18,TRBJ2-1,-,TRBD2,TGTGCCAGCTCACCATCGACGGGGGGTGAGCAGTTCTTC,CASSPSTGGEQFF
TRBV7-2,TRBJ1-1,-,-,TGTGCCAGCAGCTTAGTGGGCGGGGATGAAGCTTTCTTT,CASSLVGGDEAFF
TRBV4-1,TRBJ2-1,-,TRBD2,TGCGCCAGCAGCCAAGCCGTGGCGGGGGGCTCCTACAATGAGCAGTTCTTC,CASSQAVAGGSYNEQFF
TRBV9,TRBJ1-6,-,-,TGTGCCAGCAGCGTAAGTGGCGGCTATAATTCACCCCTCCACTTT,CASSVSGGYNSPLHF